The 29 T cell receptor beta chains below were found in one sample sequenced in a study of blood T cell repertoires in COVID-19. Using immunoSEQ multiplex PCR, the repertoire was profiled, and TCRdb retains in-frame clones only, with some absent. The sample records approximately 63,000 clones, roughly 91% being singletons. Sequenced: peripheral blood. These receptors were taken from a human donor in a cohort sampled during active COVID-19.

The rearrangement joins TRBV10-2 to TRBJ2-5; 8 bases agree with TRBD2. V lost 3 bases and J lost 2; bases outside the gene matches: 11. The germline gives CDR1 WSHSY, CDR2 SAAADI. The CDR3 has 17 amino acids. CDR3 loop: CASSDLSGGFLQETQYF. DNA of the CDR3: TGCGCCAGCAGTGACTTAAGCGGGGGATTTTTACAAGAGACCCAGTACTTC.

This clone was seen more than once but under ten times. The chain uses TRBV5-1 and TRBJ2-7, with D possibly being TRBD1 (5 bases). The length of the CDR3 is 13 residues. CDR1 SGHRS and CDR2 YFSETQ come from the germline V gene. The V end lost 0 bases, the J end lost 7 bases, and 11 bases lay between the germline ends. The CDR3: CASSLGGSGEQYF. The CDR3, as DNA: TGCGCCAGCAGCTTGGGGGGCTCGGGTGAGCAGTACTTC.

The chain joins TRBV6-5 to TRBJ1-3; perhaps TRBD1 as D (6 bases). Germline V gene sequence: CDR1 MNHEY, CDR2 SVGAGI. CDR3 length equals 16 residues. V lost 0 bases and J 0 bases, leaving 9 bases between the germline ends. The CDR3 region is CASSYSDSSSGNTIYF. CDR3 DNA: TGTGCCAGCAGTTACTCGGACAGCAGCTCTGGAAACACCATATATTTT.

V gene TRBV4-1 combines with J gene TRBJ2-5; TRBD1 matches at 7 bases. J gave up 2 bases and V 4 bases, and 7 bases lay outside the gene matches. The length of the CDR3 is 15 residues. Looked up from germline, CDR1 is MGHRA and CDR2 is YSYEKL. CDR3 nucleotides: TGCGCCAGCAGCCCGATCGGACAGGTTCAAGAGACCCAGTACTTC. Protein sequence: CASSPIGQVQETQYF.

The rearrangement links TRBV6-2 or TRBV6-3 to TRBJ2-5, with D possibly being TRBD1 (6 bases). The CDR3 is 13 residues long. The V end was cut by 3 bases, the J end by 4 bases, with 9 bases between. Germline loops: CDR1 MNHEY, CDR2 SVGEGT. This CDR3 reads CASSYSRGETQYF. The CDR3 bases are TGTGCCAGCAGTTATTCCAGGGGAGAGACCCAGTACTTC.

The chain employs TRBV4-1 and TRBJ2-1; D remains ambiguous. Trimming took off 2 bases at V and 0 bases at J, with 11 bases between the two ends. Germline V lookup: CDR1 MGHRA, CDR2 YSYEKL. The CDR3 sequence is 16 residues long. The CDR3, as DNA: TGCGCCAGCAGCCAACTAGATCTACTCTCCTACAATGAGCAGTTCTTC. Protein sequence: CASSQLDLLSYNEQFF.

This sequence joins TRBV4-3 and TRBJ2-3; 8 bases are shared with TRBD1. The CDR3 contains 14 residues. Trimming took 4 bases from V and 5 from J; bases not matched to a gene: 5. Germline loops: CDR1 LGHNA, CDR2 YSLEER. CDR3 in amino acids: CASSPTGERDTQYF. CDR3 sequence (DNA): TGCGCCAGCAGCCCGACAGGGGAGAGAGATACGCAGTATTTT.

This clone was observed a handful of times. The rearrangement uses TRBV2 and TRBJ1-2, with D possibly being TRBD1 (6 bases). The V end lost 4 bases, the J end lost 4 bases, and 13 bases lay between the germline ends. This CDR3 contains 14 residues. Germline values: CDR1 SNHLY, CDR2 FYNNEI. The CDR3 bases are TGTGCCAGCAGTGGCCCGGGGGGGGCCTATGGCTACACCTTC. It specifies CASSGPGGAYGYTF. Supplemented by reference TRBV2 and TRBJ1-2, the full variable domain reads EPEVTQTPSHQVTQMGQEVILRCVPISNHLYFYWYRQILGQKVEFLVSFYNNEISEKSEIFDDQFSVERPDGSNFTLKIRSTKLEDSAMYFCASSGPGGAYGYTFGSGTRLTVV.

In DNA form, the CDR3 reads TGTGCCAGCAGTTACTCGACCGCGGGAGGTGAAAAACTGTTTTTT. Protein product: CASSYSTAGGEKLFF. The V and J genes are TRBV6-6 and TRBJ1-4; D is unresolved. Germline V gives CDR1 MNHNY, CDR2 SVGAGI (reference sequence). This CDR3 comprises 15 residues. Trimming shortened V by 0 bases and J by 7 bases, and 12 bases separated the two germline ends.

The chain couples TRBV27 to TRBJ1-5, with 8 bases lining up with TRBD1. With V trimmed by 8 bases and J by 7 bases, 10 bases remained unmatched. This CDR3 has 14 amino acids. Germline V gives CDR1 MNHEY, CDR2 SMNVEV (reference sequence). The CDR3 sequence is CASGKDRAGQPQHF. The CDR3 DNA reads as TGTGCCAGCGGTAAGGACAGGGCGGGACAGCCCCAGCATTTT.

The gene calls are TRBV5-1 and TRBJ2-7, with TRBD2 matching 14 bases. Germline V gives CDR1 SGHRS, CDR2 YFSETQ. The CDR3 runs 16 residues. Trimming removed 4 bases from V and 0 bases from J; junction bases left unmatched: 3. CDR3 DNA: TGCGCCAGCAGCCCAGGGACTAGCGGGGGCTCCTACGAGCAGTACTTC. Translation gives CASSPGTSGGSYEQYF. Combining the CDR3 with reference TRBV5-1 and TRBJ2-7 gives the whole variable domain KAGVTQTPRYLIKTRGQQVTLSCSPISGHRSVSWYQQTPGQGLQFLFEYFSETQRNKGNFPGRFSGRQFSNSRSEMNVSTLELGDSALYLCASSPGTSGGSYEQYFGPGTRLTVT.

The chain recombines TRBV29-1 with TRBJ1-1; D uncertain. CDR1 and CDR2 (germline): SQVTM, ANQGSEA. The CDR3 contains 13 residues. The V and J ends lost 3 bases and 0 bases respectively, with 8 bases between them. CDR3 loop: CSVERRMNTEAFF. CDR3 nucleotides: TGCAGCGTTGAGAGGCGGATGAACACTGAAGCTTTCTTT.

The V call is TRBV2, the J call TRBJ1-5, with D possibly TRBD1 on 5 matching bases. The CDR3 runs to 15 residues. Trimming left V 4 bases short and J 2 bases short, with 12 bases between. The germline CDR1 and CDR2 sequences are SNHLY and FYNNEI. The CDR3 is CASSGVGGGNQPQHF. DNA of the CDR3: TGTGCCAGCAGTGGGGTGGGAGGGGGCAATCAGCCCCAGCATTTT.

The V gene is TRBV6-6, the J gene TRBJ2-7; D is possibly TRBD1 (6 bases). The germline V and J ends were trimmed by 6 bases and 2 bases, with 14 bases remaining between them. The CDR3 contains 14 residues. Per the germline V gene, CDR1 is MNHNY and CDR2 is SVGAGI (reference sequence). CDR3 loop: CASRPRQATYEQYF. Written as DNA, the CDR3 is TGTGCCAGCAGGCCGAGACAGGCGACCTACGAGCAGTACTTC.

The gene calls are TRBV24-1 and TRBJ2-5; 10 positions agree with TRBD2. The CDR3 totals 14 residues. Germline CDR1 and CDR2: KGHDR and SFDVKD. Trimming took 4 bases from V and 5 from J; bases not matched to a gene: 3. CDR3 coding DNA: TGTGCCACCAGTGACTGGACTAGCGGTGAGACCCAGTACTTC. Its protein product is CATSDWTSGETQYF.

V usage is TRBV29-1 and J usage is TRBJ1-2, with a possible D match to TRBD1 (5 bases). Per the germline V gene, CDR1 is SQVTM and CDR2 is ANQGSEA. This CDR3 is built from 12 residues. V lost 1 base and J lost 4, with 7 bases in between. As DNA, the CDR3 is TGCAGCGTTGAAGGACAGACCTATGGCTACACCTTC. Its translation is CSVEGQTYGYTF.

The rearrangement joins TRBV3-1 (or the pseudogene TRBV3-2) to TRBJ1-2, with D possibly matching TRBD1 (5 bases). This CDR3 contains 15 residues. Germline CDR1 and CDR2: LGHDT and YNNKEL (reference sequence). V dropped 0 bases and J dropped 5 bases, with 13 bases sitting between them. Here the CDR3 reads CASSQEGSGSYGYTF. CDR3 in DNA: TGTGCCAGCAGCCAAGAAGGATCAGGGTCATATGGCTACACCTTC.

CDR3 coding DNA: TGTGCCAGCAGCGTAGATCACCCGGGACAGGGGAACTATGGCTACACCTTC. Amino acids: CASSVDHPGQGNYGYTF. The chain links TRBV9 to TRBJ1-2; TRBD1 matches at 10 bases. Germline CDR1 SGDLS, CDR2 YYNGEE. This CDR3 is built from 17 residues. The V segment lost 0 bases and the J segment 2 bases; nucleotides outside the gene matches: 7.

This rearrangement joins TRBV7-2 to TRBJ2-7; 7 bases agree with TRBD1. This CDR3 has 14 amino acids. The V segment lost 2 bases and the J segment 0 bases; nucleotides outside the gene matches: 1. Germline V CDR1 and CDR2: SGHTA, FQGNSA. Here the CDR3 reads CASSLRQGSYEQYF. For the CDR3, the DNA is TGTGCCAGCAGCTTAAGACAGGGCTCCTACGAGCAGTACTTC.

The chain combines TRBV13 with TRBJ2-3; 10 nucleotides line up with TRBD2. The CDR3 loop spans 15 amino acids. V lost 5 bases to trimming and J lost 2 bases; unmatched junction nucleotides: 4. Looked up from germline, CDR1 is PRHDT and CDR2 is FYEKMQ (reference sequence). The CDR3 nucleotides read TGTGCCAGCAGCCAACTAGCGGGAAACACAGATACGCAGTATTTT. It specifies CASSQLAGNTDTQYF.

The chain employs TRBV7-2 and TRBJ2-1; 8 positions match TRBD1. The ends lost 5 bases at V and 7 bases at J; junction bases unmatched: 13. This CDR3 is built from 16 residues. The germline V gene encodes CDR1 SGHTA and CDR2 FQGNSA. CDR3 sequence: CASSTGQGGITNEQFF. The DNA of the CDR3 is TGTGCCAGCAGCACCGGACAGGGTGGGATTACAAATGAGCAGTTCTTC. Supplemented by reference TRBV7-2 and TRBJ2-1, the full variable domain reads GAGVSQSPSNKVTEKGKDVELRCDPISGHTALYWYRQSLGQGLEFLIYFQGNSAPDKSGLPSDRFSAERTGGSVSTLTIQRTQQEDSAVYLCASSTGQGGITNEQFFGPGTRLTVL.

This clone was detected only once. The chain carries TRBV6-2 or TRBV6-3 and TRBJ2-7, with D unclear. CDR3 length: 13 amino acids. The germline CDR1 and CDR2 sequences are MNHEY and SVGEGT. The V and J ends lost 2 bases and 5 bases respectively, with 10 bases between them. The CDR3 region is CASSYPLYHEQYF. CDR3 DNA: TGTGCCAGCAGTTACCCCCTCTATCACGAGCAGTACTTC.

The CDR3 nucleotides are TGTGCCTGGAGCGGGGGTCCGGGAAACACCATATATTTT. Its protein product is CAWSGGPGNTIYF. The J gene is TRBJ1-3, the V gene TRBV30, with TRBD1 as a possible D gene (5 bases). V gave up 3 bases and J gave up 4 bases, with 10 bases separating them. There are 13 residues in the CDR3. Germline loops: CDR1 GTSNPN, CDR2 SVGIG (reference sequence).

The chain recombines TRBV21-1 with TRBJ2-1; the table's D call of TRBD2 was not tested on the DNA. TRBV21-1 is recorded as a pseudogene. The CDR3 loop spans 18 amino acids. This CDR3 reads CASSKVGSRGPPLNEQFF. The CDR3, as DNA: TGTGCCAGCAGCAAAGTGGGCTCGCGGGGGCCCCCCCTCAATGAGCAGTTCTTC.

This clone was seen a single time. V usage is TRBV3-1 (or the pseudogene TRBV3-2) and J usage is TRBJ2-5, with 10 bases aligning to TRBD2. Germline V gives CDR1 LGHDT, CDR2 YNNKEL (reference sequence). With 1 base clipped from V and 5 bases from J, the junction kept 10 bases outside the gene matches. This CDR3 is built from 17 residues. The chain's CDR3 is CASSQGPPSGGGETQYF. The CDR3 nucleotides read TGTGCCAGCAGCCAAGGGCCCCCTAGCGGGGGCGGGGAGACCCAGTACTTC.

This rearrangement joins TRBV29-1 to TRBJ1-2; 7 bases are shared with TRBD1. The CDR3 contains 11 residues. Germline CDR1 SQVTM, CDR2 ANQGSEA. V shed 7 bases, J shed 7 bases, and the junction held 6 bases outside the gene matches. The CDR3 DNA follows: TGCAGCGAGACAGGGCACCCTGGCTACACCTTC. Protein sequence: CSETGHPGYTF. The whole variable domain, filled in from reference TRBV29-1 and TRBJ1-2, reads SAVISQKPSRDICQRGTSLTIQCQVDSQVTMMFWYRQQPGQSLTLIATANQGSEATYESGFVIDKFPISRPNLTFSTLTVSNMSPEDSSIYLCSETGHPGYTFGSGTRLTVV.

The chain employs TRBV11-3 and TRBJ2-5; TRBD2 might be the D (6 bases). CDR1 is SGHNT and CDR2 is YENEEA in the germline V gene. Trimming pared 1 base from V and 5 bases from J, leaving 14 bases between. The CDR3 sequence is 15 residues long. Here the CDR3 DNA reads TGTGCCAGCAGCTTAGGACGACTAGACCGGGAGACCCAGTACTTC. Translated, it gives CASSLGRLDRETQYF.

The chain links TRBV5-1 to TRBJ2-1; 11 bases line up with TRBD2. Germline lookup yields CDR1 SGHRS and CDR2 YFSETQ. Trimming cost V 0 bases and J 8 bases; bases outside gene matches: 13. The CDR3 is 18 residues long. CDR3 sequence: CASSLARTSGYESDEQFF. For the CDR3, the DNA is TGCGCCAGCAGCTTGGCTCGGACTAGCGGGTATGAGTCGGATGAGCAGTTCTTC.

The chain carries TRBV5-6 and TRBJ2-7; a weak D match, TRBD2 (5 bases). V was shortened by 3 bases and J by 1 base, with 11 bases between the two germline ends. CDR3 length: 14 amino acids. CDR1 is SGHDT, CDR2 YYEEEE, per germline. The CDR3 protein is CASSYFGLSYEQYF. The CDR3 DNA is TGTGCCAGCAGCTACTTCGGACTTTCCTACGAGCAGTACTTC. The whole variable domain, filled in from reference TRBV5-6 and TRBJ2-7, reads DAGVTQSPTHLIKTRGQQVTLRCSPKSGHDTVSWYQQALGQGPQFIFQYYEEEERQRGNFPDRFSGHQFPNYSSELNVNALLLGDSALYLCASSYFGLSYEQYFGPGTRLTVT.